The source of this T cell receptor (beta chain) is a study of blood T cell repertoires in COVID-19. The length of the CDR3 is 15 residues. Germline V gene lookup returns CDR1 LGHNA and CDR2 YNFKEQ. V was pared by 0 bases and J by 7 bases, with 6 bases of the junction left unmatched. Generated by immunoSEQ multiplex PCR, the TCRdb table keeps only in-frame clones and is missing some. Among about 150,000 clones listed, around 83% were seen once. The receptor comes from a man aged 50-59 years who had recovered from COVID-19. The chain links TRBV4-2 to TRBJ2-1; 7 bases are shared with TRBD2. Source material: PBMCs or T cells enriched from blood (not recorded which). The chain's CDR3 is CASSQELAGVNEQFF. CDR3 sequence (DNA): TGTGCCAGCAGCCAAGAACTCGCGGGGGTGAATGAGCAGTTCTTC.